This T cell receptor (beta chain) was sequenced in a study of blood T cell repertoires in COVID-19. Study as a whole: Spain, Italy and the United States supplied samples that represented acute and convalescent COVID-19.

In the authors' workflow: Estimates of nucleated cell counts were drawn from the amplification of reference gene primers. Method: immunoSEQ multiplex PCR; TCRdb's copy keeps in-frame clones and lacks some. D and trimming come from the DNA, and the V and J calls and clone size come from that table. The sample carries about 240,000 clones, 86% recorded once. Looked up from germline, CDR1 is SGDLS and CDR2 is YYNGEE. J gave up 7 bases and V 3 bases, and 9 bases lay outside the gene matches. This CDR3 spans 15 amino acids. The clonotype originates from a man between 60 and 70 years old with acute or convalescent COVID-19. Sequences were obtained from peripheral blood. The V call is TRBV9, the J call TRBJ2-7; 11 bases align to TRBD1. In DNA form, the CDR3 reads TGTGCCAGCAGCGGATCCGGGACAGGGGGTAATGAGCAGTACTTC. It codes for CASSGSGTGGNEQYF.